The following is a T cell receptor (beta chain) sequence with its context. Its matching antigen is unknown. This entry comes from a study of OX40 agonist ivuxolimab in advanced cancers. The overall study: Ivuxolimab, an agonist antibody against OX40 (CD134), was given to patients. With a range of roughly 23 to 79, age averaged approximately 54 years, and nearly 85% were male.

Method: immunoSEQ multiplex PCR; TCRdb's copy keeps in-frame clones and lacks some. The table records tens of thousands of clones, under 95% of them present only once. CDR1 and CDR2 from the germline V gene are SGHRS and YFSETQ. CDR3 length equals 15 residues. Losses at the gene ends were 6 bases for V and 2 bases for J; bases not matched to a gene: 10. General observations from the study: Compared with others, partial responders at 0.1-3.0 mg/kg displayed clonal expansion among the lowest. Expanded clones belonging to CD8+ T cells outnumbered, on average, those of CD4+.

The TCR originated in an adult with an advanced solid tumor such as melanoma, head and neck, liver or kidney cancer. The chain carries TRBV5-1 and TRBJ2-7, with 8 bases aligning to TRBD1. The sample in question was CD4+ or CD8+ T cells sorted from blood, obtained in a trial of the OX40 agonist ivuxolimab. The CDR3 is CASKKWTGTTYEQYF. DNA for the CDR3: TGCGCCAGCAAAAAATGGACAGGGACCACCTACGAGCAGTACTTC. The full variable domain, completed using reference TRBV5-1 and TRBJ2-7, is KAGVTQTPRYLIKTRGQQVTLSCSPISGHRSVSWYQQTPGQGLQFLFEYFSETQRNKGNFPGRFSGRQFSNSRSEMNVSTLELGDSALYLCASKKWTGTTYEQYFGPGTRLTVT.